Listed below are T cell receptor beta chains from one sample, sequenced in a study of T-cell memory formation after mild COVID-19. One entry per CDR3 protein results from TCRdb running MiXCR on the 5' RACE reads. The table records nearly 350,000 distinct CDR3 sequences, approximately 12% of them present only once. Sequenced input: PBMCs or a T cell subset sorted from them (not recorded which). The receptors derive from a man younger than 35 who had mild COVID-19 (a few samples of this study predate the infection). Cell type and time point are not known. The CDR3 runs from the conserved cysteine through the conserved F or W. D genes are given only for firm matches. A row's size may be missing; if present it is once, few, many or a size class.

few,-,TRBJ1-1,TRBV12-3/TRBV12-4,CAIRRTENTEAFF,TGTGCCATCCGGCGGACAGAGAACACTGAAGCTTTCTTT
many,TRBD2,TRBJ2-2,TRBV12-3/TRBV12-4,CASRRLAGGTGELFF,TGTGCCAGCAGGAGACTAGCGGGGGGGACCGGGGAGCTGTTTTTT
few,-,TRBJ1-1,TRBV10-3,CAISADRNTEAFF,TGTGCCATCAGTGCGGACAGAAACACTGAAGCTTTCTTT
-,-,TRBJ2-5,TRBV6-2/TRBV6-3,CASSYSPKTQYF,TGTGCCAGCAGTTACAGCCCGAAGACCCAGTACTTC
-,-,TRBJ2-1,TRBV19,CASSIGGGRVSFF,TGTGCCAGTAGTATAGGAGGGGGGAGGGTTTCATTCTTC
many,-,TRBJ2-3,TRBV7-3,CASSASGGASTDTQYF,TGTGCCAGCAGCGCTTCTGGGGGGGCAAGCACAGATACGCAGTATTTT
-,-,TRBJ2-2,TRBV3-1,CASSSDHGKPLSNTGELFF,TGTGCCAGCAGCTCGGACCACGGTAAACCCCTTTCAAACACCGGGGAGCTGTTTTTT
many,-,TRBJ2-3,TRBV20-1,CSAPLEDSTDTQYF,TGCAGTGCTCCTCTGGAGGACAGCACAGATACGCAGTATTTT
few,-,TRBJ2-1,TRBV5-1,CASSLLQLAPSLTTNEQFF,TGCGCCAGCAGCCTACTACAATTGGCCCCCAGTCTCACTACAAATGAGCAGTTCTTC
-,TRBD2,TRBJ2-2,TRBV7-6,CASSRTSGGAGELFF,TGTGCCAGCAGCCGGACTAGCGGGGGGGCCGGGGAGCTGTTTTTT
-,-,TRBJ2-7,TRBV5-1,CASSLVAGPAEQYF,TGCGCCAGCAGCTTGGTCGCGGGTCCGGCCGAGCAGTACTTC
-,TRBD2,TRBJ2-3,TRBV6-4,CASTRPASGGYTDTQYF,TGTGCCAGCACCAGACCCGCTAGCGGGGGGTACACAGATACGCAGTATTTT
-,TRBD1,TRBJ1-5,TRBV7-9,CASSSRGQGQPQHF,TGTGCCAGCAGCTCCAGGGGGCAGGGTCAGCCCCAGCATTTT
-,-,TRBJ1-4,TRBV11-2,CASSLDRTNPGANEKLFF,TGTGCCAGCAGCTTAGATCGTACTAACCCCGGAGCTAATGAAAAACTGTTTTTT
few,-,TRBJ1-1,TRBV19,CASSMRGKTEAFF,TGTGCCAGTAGTATGAGGGGAAAAACTGAAGCTTTCTTT
-,-,TRBJ2-5,TRBV29-1,CSMGRMGETQYF,TGCAGCATGGGACGTATGGGGGAGACCCAGTACTTC
many,-,TRBJ2-3,TRBV12-3/TRBV12-4,CASSLRWAQDTQYF,TGTGCCAGCAGTTTAAGGTGGGCGCAAGATACGCAGTATTTT
few,TRBD2,TRBJ2-7,TRBV7-9,CASSISGGSYEQYF,TGTGCCAGCAGCATTAGCGGGGGCTCCTACGAGCAGTACTTC
-,-,TRBJ2-5,TRBV10-3,CAISDSRDNRETQYF,TGTGCCATCAGTGATAGCAGGGATAATAGGGAGACCCAGTACTTC
few,TRBD2,TRBJ2-3,TRBV6-7,CASSAPGLAKDTQYF,TGTGCCAGCAGTGCCCCGGGACTAGCGAAAGATACGCAGTATTTT
few,-,TRBJ2-5,TRBV6-5,CATKPGGPGTQYF,TGTGCCACCAAGCCGGGGGGCCCAGGGACCCAGTACTTC
few,-,TRBJ1-4,TRBV6-1,CASSGNWGSDEKLFF,TGTGCCAGCAGTGGTAATTGGGGATCGGATGAAAAACTGTTTTTT
many,-,TRBJ1-6,TRBV5-6,CASSLGSSPLHF,TGTGCCAGCAGCTTGGGGAGTTCACCCCTCCACTTT
many,TRBD1,TRBJ1-6,TRBV4-3,CASSLGGTGVRNSPLHF,TGCGCCAGCAGCCTTGGGGGGACAGGGGTCCGGAATTCACCCCTCCACTTT
few,-,TRBJ2-5,TRBV6-5,CASSPGGGEETQYF,TGTGCCAGCAGTCCGGGCGGCGGGGAAGAGACCCAGTACTTC